This TCR beta chain was recorded in a study of blood T cell repertoires in COVID-19. Study details: COVID-19 samples from acute and convalescent phases originated in the United States, Italy and Spain. PBMCs, B-cell-depleted T cells, or T cells provided the cDNA or gDNA that made up the material.

Under the authors' procedure: By means of reference gene primer amplification, nucleated cell counts were estimated. Produced via immunoSEQ multiplex PCR; TCRdb's table is partial and in-frame only. The V and J calls and clone size are taken from that table; D and trimming were inferred from the DNA. In the table there are hundreds of thousands of clones, over 70% of which are singletons. The CDR3 runs 13 residues. Looked up from germline, CDR1 is SGHRS and CDR2 is YFSETQ. V dropped 2 bases and J dropped 5; count of bases not matched to a gene: 4. The receptor comes from a human donor in a cohort sampled during active COVID-19. The chain uses TRBV5-1 and TRBJ2-7; TRBD1 matches at 7 bases. The sample consisted of peripheral blood. CDR3 in DNA: TGCGCCAGCAGCTTACAGGGGACCCACGAGCAGTACTTC. It yields the protein CASSLQGTHEQYF.